This TCR beta chain was documented in a study of blood T cell repertoires in COVID-19. Whole-study context: The origin of the acute and convalescent COVID-19 samples was the United States, Italy and Spain.

Enrollees, about 18 to 89 years old, lived in approximately 24 US areas. Data came from immunoSEQ multiplex PCR; TCRdb stores just in-frame clones and leaves some out. Of a few hundred thousand clones listed, around 86% are singletons. CDR1 KGHSH and CDR2 LQKENI come from the germline V gene. V lost 6 bases, J lost 6 bases, and 6 bases stayed unmatched. CDR3 size: 14 residues. Material: PBMCs or T cells enriched from blood (not recorded which). The chain is built from TRBV18 and TRBJ1-4, with 8 bases fitting TRBD1. This TCR derives from a man aged 30 to 45 who had recovered from COVID-19. The CDR3 region is CASSLDRVDEKLFF. In DNA form, the CDR3 reads TGTGCCAGCTCTTTGGACAGGGTCGATGAAAAACTGTTTTTT.